This T cell receptor beta chain was retrieved from a study of Graves' ophthalmopathy and Graves' hyperthyroidism. Study observations and caveats: Sensitivity of 85% to 90% and specificity of around 76% were achieved when a 13-signature model separated ophthalmopathy from stable hyperthyroidism.

The V gene end was trimmed by 4 bases and the J gene end by 7 bases; junction bases not matched to a gene: 4. The CDR3 consists of 15 residues. Germline CDR1 is SEHNR and CDR2 is FQNEAQ (reference sequence). The TCR beta CDR3 regions underwent amplification from RNA transcripts. HTBI-primed first-round RT-PCR preceded second-round multiplex PCR. TCRdb fed the multiplex PCR reads into MiXCR, producing one record per CDR3 protein. The table has a few hundred thousand distinct CDR3 sequences, about 17% seen once. Many counts were recorded for this clonotype. Its antigen is currently unknown. No progression to ophthalmopathy over 18 months defined stable hyperthyroidism. Diagnostic conclusions were grounded in clinical symptoms, serum thyroxine, TRAb, thyroid ultrasound and orbital computed tomography. The PBMCs used were ones drawn from about 9.3 ml of fresh peripheral blood.

This TCR was recovered from an adult woman with stable Graves' hyperthyroidism. J is TRBJ2-2 and V is TRBV7-9, with 12 bases fitting TRBD1. The specimen was peripheral blood. The CDR3 DNA reads TGTGCCAGCAGCTCGGGACAGGGGGCAATCGGGGAGCTGTTTTTT. Its translation is CASSSGQGAIGELFF.